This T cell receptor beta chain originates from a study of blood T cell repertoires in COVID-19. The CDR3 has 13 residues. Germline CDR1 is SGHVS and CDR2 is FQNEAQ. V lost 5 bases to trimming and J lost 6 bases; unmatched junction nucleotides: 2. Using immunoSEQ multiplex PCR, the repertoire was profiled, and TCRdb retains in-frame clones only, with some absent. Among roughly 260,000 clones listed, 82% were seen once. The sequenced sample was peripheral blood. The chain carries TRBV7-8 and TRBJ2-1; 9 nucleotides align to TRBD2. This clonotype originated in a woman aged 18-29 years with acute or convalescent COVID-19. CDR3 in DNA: TGTGCCAGCAGCGATAGCGGGAGCAATGAGCAGTTCTTC. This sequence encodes CASSDSGSNEQFF.